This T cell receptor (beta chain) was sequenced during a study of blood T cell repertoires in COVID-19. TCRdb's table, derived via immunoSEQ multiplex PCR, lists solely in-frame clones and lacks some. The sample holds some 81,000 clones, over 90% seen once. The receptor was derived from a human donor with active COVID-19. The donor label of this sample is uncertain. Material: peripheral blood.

The CDR3 coding sequence is TGTGCTAGTGCCTCTAGCGGGTCTAGCACAGATACGCAGTATTTT. It yields the protein CASASSGSSTDTQYF. The rearrangement uses TRBV12-5 and TRBJ2-3; 8 nucleotides align to TRBD2. The germline V gene has CDR1 LGHNT and CDR2 FRNRAP. The CDR3 is 15 residues long. Trimming removed 7 bases from V and 0 bases from J; junction bases left unmatched: 6. Looking up the rest from reference TRBV12-5 and TRBJ2-3 gives the full variable domain: DARVTQTPRHKVTEMGQEVTMRCQPILGHNTVFWYRQTMMQGLELLAYFRNRAPLDDSGMPKDRFSAEMPDATLATLKIQPSEPRDSAVYFCASASSGSSTDTQYFGPGTRLTVL.